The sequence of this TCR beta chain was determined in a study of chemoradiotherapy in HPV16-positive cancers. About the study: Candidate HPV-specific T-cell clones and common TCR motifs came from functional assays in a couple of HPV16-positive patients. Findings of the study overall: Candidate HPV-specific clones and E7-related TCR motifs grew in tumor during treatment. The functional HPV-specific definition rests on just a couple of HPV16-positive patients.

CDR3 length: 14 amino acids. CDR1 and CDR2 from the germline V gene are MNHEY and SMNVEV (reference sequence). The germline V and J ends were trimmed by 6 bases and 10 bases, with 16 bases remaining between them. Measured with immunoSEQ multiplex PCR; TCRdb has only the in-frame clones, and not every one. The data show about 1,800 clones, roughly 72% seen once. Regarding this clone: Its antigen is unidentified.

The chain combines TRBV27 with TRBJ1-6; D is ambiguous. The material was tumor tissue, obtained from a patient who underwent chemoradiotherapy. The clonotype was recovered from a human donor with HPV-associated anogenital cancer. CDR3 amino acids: CASSAGIVGSPLHF. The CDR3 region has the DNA TGTGCCAGCAGCGCGGGAATTGTTGGCTCACCCCTCCACTTT.